The 31 T cell receptor beta chains in this list originate from one sample, sequenced in a study of cytomegalovirus exposure and HLA in healthy donors. Researchers ran the PCR with 60 Vbeta and 13 Jbeta primers. Profiled with immunoSEQ multiplex PCR; TCRdb holds only in-frame clones, not every one. Among about 140,000 clones listed, about 80% were seen once. Sequences were obtained from PBMCs. The receptors were gathered from a man aged 40-55 years in good health and CMV-seronegative.

The chain has TRBV5-1 and TRBJ2-1, with TRBD1 matching 12 bases. The junction had 9 bases not matched to a gene; V was cut back by 4 bases and J by 7 bases. Germline CDR1 and CDR2: SGHRS and YFSETQ. The CDR3 is 16 amino acids. The CDR3 loop is CASSPGGTGGFNEQFF. Here the CDR3 DNA reads TGCGCCAGCAGCCCGGGGGGGACAGGGGGCTTTAATGAGCAGTTCTTC.

Only one count was recorded for this clone. The chain couples TRBV2 to TRBJ2-5; perhaps TRBD2 as D (6 bases). The length of the CDR3 is 14 residues. Germline values: CDR1 SNHLY, CDR2 FYNNEI. Trimming left V 5 bases short and J 4 bases short, with 14 bases between. The CDR3 sequence: CASSRGAGPETQYF. DNA of the CDR3: TGTGCCAGCAGTCGCGGGGCAGGGCCAGAGACCCAGTACTTC.

This chain uses TRBV7-8 with TRBJ1-2; 9 bases fit TRBD1. The CDR3 has 13 amino acids. The ends lost 5 bases at V and 6 bases at J; junction bases unmatched: 4. Germline assignment: CDR1 SGHVS and CDR2 FQNEAQ. The CDR3 DNA is TGTGCCAGCAGCGCAACAGGGGGCCATGGCTACACCTTC. Encoded protein: CASSATGGHGYTF.

This chain joins TRBV9 and TRBJ1-6; no definite D call. V was cut by 3 bases and J by 4 bases, with 11 bases left in between. The CDR3 is 15 residues long. Germline V gene sequence: CDR1 SGDLS, CDR2 YYNGEE. The CDR3 region has the DNA TGTGCCAGCAGCGGCTCCGCGGCATATAATTCACCCCTCCACTTT. This translates into CASSGSAAYNSPLHF.

This chain connects TRBV7-9 to TRBJ2-5; 8 positions match TRBD2. Trimming at V came to 5 bases and at J to 4 bases, leaving 3 bases not matched to a gene. This CDR3 has 13 residues. Looked up from germline, CDR1 is SEHNR and CDR2 is FQNEAQ (reference sequence). The CDR3 sequence: CASSPGGAETQYF. The CDR3 DNA sequence: TGTGCCAGCAGCCCGGGGGGGGCAGAGACCCAGTACTTC.

In DNA, the CDR3 is TGTGCCAGCAGGACAATTGGCCGGACAGGGGGTTATAATTCACCCCTCCACTTT. This translates into CASRTIGRTGGYNSPLHF. J is TRBJ1-6 and V is TRBV28; 10 positions match TRBD1. Germline CDR1 is MDHEN and CDR2 is SYDVKM. The V gene end was trimmed by 6 bases and the J gene end by 4 bases; junction bases not matched to a gene: 12. This CDR3 has 18 amino acids.

V usage is TRBV4-3 and J usage is TRBJ2-2; perhaps TRBD2 as D (6 bases). The germline V gene has CDR1 LGHNA and CDR2 YSLEER. Trimming pared 4 bases from V and 0 bases from J, leaving 12 bases between. This CDR3 region has 16 residues. The CDR3 here is CASSLGSQTNTGELFF. In DNA, the CDR3 is TGCGCCAGCAGCCTCGGGAGCCAGACGAACACCGGGGAGCTGTTTTTT.

The chain uses TRBV4-1 and TRBJ1-1; 9 positions match TRBD1. Losses at the gene ends were 1 base for V and 4 bases for J; bases not matched to a gene: 4. This CDR3 region has 15 residues. CDR1 is MGHRA, CDR2 YSYEKL, per germline. The CDR3 loop is CASSQAVQGATEAFF. CDR3 bases: TGCGCCAGCAGCCAAGCTGTACAGGGGGCCACTGAAGCTTTCTTT.

J is TRBJ2-2 and V is TRBV7-2; TRBD2 aligns across 7 bases. The J segment lost 6 bases and the V segment lost 5 bases, leaving 6 bases of the junction unmatched. CDR3 size: 14 residues. From germline, CDR1 is SGHTA and CDR2 FQGNSA. CDR3 DNA: TGTGCCAGCAGCCGGGACTATTCTGCCGGGGAGCTGTTTTTT. It translates to CASSRDYSAGELFF.

This chain uses TRBV7-9 with TRBJ1-2, with 9 bases matching TRBD1. There are 15 residues in the CDR3. V trimming: 6 bases; J trimming: 4 bases; junction bases outside the gene matches: 9. CDR1 and CDR2 (germline): SEHNR, FQNEAQ (reference sequence). Here the CDR3 reads CASSQLTGGGYGYTF. The CDR3, as DNA: TGTGCCAGCAGTCAATTGACAGGGGGAGGCTATGGCTACACCTTC.

The genes are TRBV19 and TRBJ1-2; tentatively, D is TRBD1 (5 bases). Trimming shortened V by 6 bases and J by 5 bases, and 16 bases separated the two germline ends. CDR3 length equals 14 residues. CDR1 is LNHDA and CDR2 is SQIVND in the germline V gene (reference sequence). Here the CDR3 DNA reads TGTGCCAGTAGCGGGTTCAGCTCAGGGTATGGCTACACCTTC. It translates to CASSGFSSGYGYTF.

The CDR3 DNA follows: TGTGCCAGTAGTGTCACGGGACAGGGGGCCTATGAGCAGTTCTTC. As protein: CASSVTGQGAYEQFF. The chain combines TRBV19 with TRBJ2-1; 12 bases line up with TRBD1. Germline CDR1 and CDR2: LNHDA and SQIVND (reference sequence). The CDR3 runs to 15 residues. Losses at the gene ends were 5 bases for V and 8 bases for J; bases not matched to a gene: 7.

V is TRBV6-5 and J is TRBJ2-7; 9 bases fit TRBD1. The CDR3 has 13 amino acids. The germline CDR1 and CDR2 sequences are MNHEY and SVGAGI. V trimming: 4 bases; J trimming: 6 bases; junction bases outside the gene matches: 4. The CDR3 region has the DNA TGTGCCAGCAGTTCTTGGGACAGGGTCGAGCAGTACTTC. Translated: CASSSWDRVEQYF.

This clone has a single count. The J gene is TRBJ2-1, the V gene TRBV19; 10 bases map to TRBD1. In germline, CDR1 is LNHDA, CDR2 SQIVND (reference sequence). There are 14 residues in the CDR3. V lost 7 bases, J lost 8 bases, and 8 bases stayed unmatched. The CDR3 region has the DNA TGTGCCAGTACATCGGGACAGGGGATCGATGAGCAGTTCTTC. Amino acids: CASTSGQGIDEQFF. The variable domain in full, with the rest retrieved from reference TRBV19 and TRBJ2-1, is DGGITQSPKYLFRKEGQNVTLSCEQNLNHDAMYWYRQDPGQGLRLIYYSQIVNDFQKGDIAEGYSVSREKKESFPLTVTSAQKNPTAFYLCASTSGQGIDEQFFGPGTRLTVL.

The chain links TRBV10-2 to TRBJ2-7, with 10 positions matching TRBD1. Trimming at V came to 4 bases and at J to 6 bases, leaving 6 bases not matched to a gene. Germline assignment: CDR1 WSHSY and CDR2 SAAADI. The length of the CDR3 is 14 residues. CDR3 region: CASSGTGGPSEQYF. DNA of the CDR3: TGCGCCAGCAGTGGGACAGGGGGGCCGAGCGAGCAGTACTTC.

The rearrangement uses TRBV10-1 and TRBJ2-5; D perhaps matches TRBD2 (6 bases). The CDR3 consists of 14 residues. The V end was cut by 0 bases, the J end by 5 bases, with 10 bases between. Germline-derived CDR1 and CDR2 are WNHNN and SYGVQD (reference sequence). For the CDR3, the DNA is TGCGCCAGCAGTGAGTCCGGGAGACGCGAGACCCAGTACTTC. Protein sequence: CASSESGRRETQYF.

The J gene is TRBJ2-3, the V gene TRBV30; possible D gene TRBD1, 5 bases. The V gene lost 3 bases and the J gene lost 3 bases, with 13 bases spanning the gap. Germline CDR1 reads GTSNPN; CDR2 reads SVGIG (reference sequence). The CDR3 is 14 residues long. CDR3 residues: CAWRQGLETDTQYF. The CDR3 region has the DNA TGTGCCTGGAGGCAGGGATTGGAGACAGATACGCAGTATTTT.

V is TRBV7-9 and J is TRBJ1-2; D unresolved. The CDR3 is 14 residues long. Germline values: CDR1 SEHNR, CDR2 FQNEAQ (reference sequence). Trimming left V 1 base short and J 1 base short, with 7 bases between. CDR3 residues: CASSLDSGNYGYTF. The CDR3 bases are TGTGCCAGCAGCTTAGATAGTGGTAACTATGGCTACACCTTC.

V is TRBV18 and J is TRBJ1-5; possible D gene TRBD1, 5 bases. The CDR3 covers 15 residues. The germline gives CDR1 KGHSH, CDR2 LQKENI. Deletions cut 1 base from V and 4 bases from J, with 11 bases between. The DNA of the CDR3 is TGTGCCAGCTCACCACTGGCGGGGGTTAATCAGCCCCAGCATTTT. Amino acids: CASSPLAGVNQPQHF.

Comment on this clone: Other DNA sequences in this sample translate to the same CDR3. CDR3 sequence reads: CASSYVGTGGSSNQPQHF. CDR3 nucleotides: TGTGCCAGCTCATATGTTGGGACAGGGGGTAGTAGCAATCAGCCCCAGCATTTT. The V gene is TRBV18, the J gene TRBJ1-5; the match to TRBD1 covers 11 bases. V lost 5 bases, J lost 0 bases, and 9 bases stayed unmatched. The CDR3 contains 18 residues. Germline V gene lookup returns CDR1 KGHSH and CDR2 LQKENI.

This clone turned up a few times. This chain joins TRBV9 and TRBJ1-6; 10 bases align to TRBD1. The CDR3 covers 16 residues. Germline CDR1 SGDLS, CDR2 YYNGEE. Unmatched junction bases numbered 5, after V lost 3 bases and J lost 5 bases. Here the CDR3 DNA reads TGTGCCAGCAGCGGTTTTGGGACAGGGGATAATTCACCCCTCCACTTT. Amino acid sequence: CASSGFGTGDNSPLHF. Using reference TRBV9 and TRBJ1-6 for the parts outside the CDR3, the full variable domain is DSGVTQTPKHLITATGQRVTLRCSPRSGDLSVYWYQQSLDQGLQFLIQYYNGEERAKGNILERFSAQQFPDLHSELNLSSLELGDSALYFCASSGFGTGDNSPLHFGNGTRLTVT.

DNA of the CDR3: TGTGCCAGCAGCCACCTTGGAGGGGACCGAAGCACAGATACGCAGTATTTT. This translates into CASSHLGGDRSTDTQYF. The rearrangement links TRBV4-2 to TRBJ2-3, with D perhaps matching TRBD2 (6 bases). V was cut by 3 bases and J by 0 bases, with 16 bases left in between. The CDR3 extends over 17 amino acids. The germline gives CDR1 LGHNA, CDR2 YNFKEQ.

This clone showed up just once. The gene calls are TRBV19 and TRBJ1-5; D is uncertain. CDR3 length equals 15 residues. Germline V gives CDR1 LNHDA, CDR2 SQIVND (reference sequence). The V end was cut by 5 bases, the J end by 0 bases, with 11 bases between. The CDR3 reads CASSPDKNSNQPQHF. The DNA for the CDR3 is TGTGCCAGTAGTCCTGACAAGAATAGCAATCAGCCCCAGCATTTT.

The chain is built from TRBV6-5 and TRBJ2-7, with TRBD2 as a possible D gene (6 bases). This CDR3 contains 14 residues. Trimming left V 6 bases short and J 0 bases short, with 12 bases between. Germline CDR1 is MNHEY and CDR2 is SVGAGI. This CDR3 is CASSFDGSSYEQYF. DNA for the CDR3: TGTGCCAGCAGCTTCGACGGGAGCTCCTACGAGCAGTACTTC.

This clone was counted between two and nine times. The rearrangement uses TRBV5-1 and TRBJ1-5; maybe TRBD1 (5 bases). Germline-derived CDR1 and CDR2 are SGHRS and YFSETQ. The CDR3 contains 15 residues. Between the trimmed V and J ends, which lost 0 bases and 7 bases, there was a span of 14 bases. CDR3 in amino acids: CASSLEGRAEQPQHF. The DNA of the CDR3 is TGCGCCAGCAGCTTGGAGGGCAGGGCGGAACAGCCCCAGCATTTT.

The V call is TRBV5-1, the J call TRBJ1-1; the D is unclear. The CDR3 spans 15 residues. The germline CDR1 and CDR2 sequences are SGHRS and YFSETQ. V lost 3 bases, J lost 0 bases, and 12 bases lay in between. DNA of the CDR3: TGCGCCAGCAGCTCAGCGGACGGAATGAACACTGAAGCTTTCTTT. Encoded protein: CASSSADGMNTEAFF.

This clone was recorded only once. The V and J genes are TRBV7-2 and TRBJ1-1, with D possibly TRBD1 on 5 matching bases. The germline V gene has CDR1 SGHTA and CDR2 FQGNSA. CDR3 length: 15 amino acids. V was shortened by 2 bases and J by 4 bases, with 14 bases between the two germline ends. For the CDR3, the DNA is TGTGCCAGCAGCTTAATGTCGGAGACAGCCACTGAAGCTTTCTTT. Amino acid sequence: CASSLMSETATEAFF.

This chain uses TRBV19 with TRBJ2-7; TRBD2 might be the D (6 bases). The germline V gene has CDR1 LNHDA and CDR2 SQIVND (reference sequence). CDR3 length: 13 residues. V was pared by 4 bases and J by 4 bases, with 11 bases between. CDR3 DNA: TGTGCCAGTAGTAGCCTGGGGGGATACGAGCAGTACTTC. The encoded protein is CASSSLGGYEQYF.

The gene calls are TRBV2 and TRBJ1-5; D is unresolved. The CDR3 consists of 13 residues. V lost 6 bases and J 2 bases, leaving 8 bases between the germline ends. Germline V gene lookup returns CDR1 SNHLY and CDR2 FYNNEI. The CDR3 protein is CASRPEGNQPQHF. The CDR3 coding sequence is TGTGCCAGCAGACCCGAGGGCAATCAGCCCCAGCATTTT.

The V and J genes are TRBV7-3 and TRBJ1-5; D not certain. The germline V gene encodes CDR1 SGHTA and CDR2 FQGTGA. This CDR3 is 13 amino acids long. With 5 bases removed from V and 6 bases from J, the gap between germline ends came to 11 bases. The DNA of the CDR3 is TGTGCCAGCAGCAAGGATGGAGGTCAGCCCCAGCATTTT. Protein: CASSKDGGQPQHF.

This clone turned up a few times. V and J are TRBV14 and TRBJ2-7; TRBD1 aligns across 7 bases. The germline V gene encodes CDR1 SGHDN and CDR2 FVKESK. Losses at the gene ends were 4 bases for V and 3 bases for J; bases not matched to a gene: 9. CDR3 length equals 15 residues. The CDR3 loop is CASSRTRTGDYEQYF. In DNA, the CDR3 is TGTGCCAGCAGCCGCACGCGGACAGGAGACTACGAGCAGTACTTC.